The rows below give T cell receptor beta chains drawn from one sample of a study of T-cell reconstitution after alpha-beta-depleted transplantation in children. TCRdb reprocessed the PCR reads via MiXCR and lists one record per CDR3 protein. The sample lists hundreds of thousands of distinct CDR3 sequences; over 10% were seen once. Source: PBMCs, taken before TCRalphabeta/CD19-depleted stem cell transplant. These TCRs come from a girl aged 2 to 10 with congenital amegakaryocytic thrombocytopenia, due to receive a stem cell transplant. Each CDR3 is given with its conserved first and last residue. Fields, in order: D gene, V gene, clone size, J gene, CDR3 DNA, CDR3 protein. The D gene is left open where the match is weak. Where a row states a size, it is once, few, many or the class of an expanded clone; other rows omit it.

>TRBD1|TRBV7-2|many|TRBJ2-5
TGTGCCAGCAGCTTAGCATTACAGGGGCGCGAGACCCAGTACTTC
CASSLALQGRETQYF
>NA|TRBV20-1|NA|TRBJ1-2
TGCAGGGCCCAGGGCCCCCTTAAGGTCCCAACCTACACCTTC
CRAQGPLKVPTYTF
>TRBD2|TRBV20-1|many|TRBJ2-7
TGCAGTGCCGTCGGGACTAGAGTTTCCGACGAGCAGTACTTC
CSAVGTRVSDEQYF
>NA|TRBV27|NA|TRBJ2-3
TGTGCCAGCAGTTTATCTGCCAACACAGATACGCAGTATTTT
CASSLSANTDTQYF
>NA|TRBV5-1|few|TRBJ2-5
TGCGCCAGCAGCCCCTCCGTCGGGGAGACCCAGTACTTC
CASSPSVGETQYF
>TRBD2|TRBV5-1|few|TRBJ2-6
TGCGCCAGCAGCTTGGCACTAGCGGGAGAGTATGGGGCCAACGTCCTGACTTTC
CASSLALAGEYGANVLTF
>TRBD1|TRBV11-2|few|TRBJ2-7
TGTGCCAGCAGCTTGGCCACAGGGGGATGGGAGCAGTACTTC
CASSLATGGWEQYF
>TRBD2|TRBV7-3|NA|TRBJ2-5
TGTGCCAGCAGCCCAATAGCGGGAGCTGGGGGGACCCAGTACTTC
CASSPIAGAGGTQYF
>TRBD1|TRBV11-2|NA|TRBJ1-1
TGTGCCAGCAGCGGACGGACAGGATACAGTGAAGCTTTCTTT
CASSGRTGYSEAFF
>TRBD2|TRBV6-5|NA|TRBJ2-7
TGTGCCAGCAGTTACACGGGGCGGGAGTTGGGCGAGCAGTACTTC
CASSYTGRELGEQYF
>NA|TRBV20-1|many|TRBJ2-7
TGCAGTGCGAAGCTATGGGGCGAGCAGTACTTC
CSAKLWGEQYF
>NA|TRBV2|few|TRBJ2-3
TGTGCCAGCGAACGGACAGATACGCAGTATTTT
CASERTDTQYF
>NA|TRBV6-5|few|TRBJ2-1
TGTGCCAGCAGTTACTCGAGTGGGGGCGCCCAAAACAATGAGCAGTTCTTC
CASSYSSGGAQNNEQFF
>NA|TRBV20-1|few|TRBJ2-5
TGCAGTGCTAGATACTCCCGGGACACCGTAGAGACCCAGTACTTC
CSARYSRDTVETQYF
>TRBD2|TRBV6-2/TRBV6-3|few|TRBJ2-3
TGTGCCAGCAGTTCCGGCGCTAGCGGGGTCACAGATACGCAGTATTTT
CASSSGASGVTDTQYF
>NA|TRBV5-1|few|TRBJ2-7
TGCGCCAGCAGCCCTCGAAATACCTACGAGCAGTACTTC
CASSPRNTYEQYF
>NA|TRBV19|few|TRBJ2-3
TGTGCCAGTAGTATCGATCCAGGGGTCGCAGATACGCAGTATTTT
CASSIDPGVADTQYF
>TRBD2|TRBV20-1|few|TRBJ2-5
TGCAGTGCTAACCCCCCTAGCGGGAGGGCCCAAAGGACCCAGTACTTC
CSANPPSGRAQRTQYF
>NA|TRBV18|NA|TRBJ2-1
TGTGCCAGCTCACCACAGGGTTCTGTCAAGGAGCAGTTCTTC
CASSPQGSVKEQFF
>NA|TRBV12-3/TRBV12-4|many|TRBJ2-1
TGTGCCAGCAGACCTCTAGGGGTAAGCTCCTACAATGAGCAGTTCTTC
CASRPLGVSSYNEQFF
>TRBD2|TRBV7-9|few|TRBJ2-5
TGTGCCAGCAGTTATGGACTAGCGGGAGTCTTGGAGACCCAGTACTTC
CASSYGLAGVLETQYF
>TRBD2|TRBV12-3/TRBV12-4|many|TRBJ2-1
TGTGCCAGCAGTTTGTCTAGCGGGGGGCATACTGAGCAGTTCTTC
CASSLSSGGHTEQFF
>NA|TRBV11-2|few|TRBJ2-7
TGTGCCAGCAGCTCTGCCCTCAGCTCCTACGAGCAGTACTTC
CASSSALSSYEQYF
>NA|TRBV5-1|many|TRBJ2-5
TGCGCCAGCAGCATTCGACAGCCTGGGGAGACCCAGTACTTC
CASSIRQPGETQYF
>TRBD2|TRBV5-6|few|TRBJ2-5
TGTGCCAGCAGCCGGGGACTAGCGGGAGTCCAAGAGACCCAGTACTTC
CASSRGLAGVQETQYF
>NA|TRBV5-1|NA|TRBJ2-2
TGCGCCAGCAGCTTGGAATCGCAGGGATTCGGGGAGCTGTTTTTT
CASSLESQGFGELFF
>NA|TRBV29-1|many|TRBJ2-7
TGCAGCGCTAGATCTGGCGGATACGAGCAGTACTTC
CSARSGGYEQYF
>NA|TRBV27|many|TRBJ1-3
TGTGCCAGCAGCCCCACCCTTGGAAACACCATATATTTT
CASSPTLGNTIYF
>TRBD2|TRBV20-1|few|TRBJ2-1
TGCAGTGCAGCTACTAGCGGGAACTCCTACAATGAGCAGTTCTTC
CSAATSGNSYNEQFF
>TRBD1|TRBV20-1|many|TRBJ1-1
TGCAGTGCTACGCCTGGGACAGTCACTGAAGCTTTCTTT
CSATPGTVTEAFF